The clone carrying this T cell receptor beta chain was detected a few times. Its specificity is unknown. The entry originates in a study of beta chain features in type 1 diabetes. The germline CDR1 and CDR2 sequences are ENHRY and SYGVKD. Trimming removed 7 bases from V and 1 base from J; junction bases left unmatched: 1. The CDR3 extends over 14 amino acids. Study observations and caveats: Significant though moderate, a shortening of TCRB CDR3s appeared in all four CD4+ subsets of Type 1 diabetes patients.

Since all of the isolated RNA was reverse transcribed, expressed TCRB transcripts were what got sequenced. An average of approximately 4 million reads was obtained for naive, central memory and regulatory T cell samples. The assay was immunoSEQ multiplex PCR, and TCRdb's table has in-frame clones only and misses some. The repertoire holds 200,000 to 250,000 clones, with 11% to 15% as singletons. The chain employs TRBV10-3 and TRBJ2-2; TRBD1 matches 9 bases. The sample consisted of naive CD4+ T cells from blood. The source of this sequence is a man aged 25-40 years with type 1 diabetes. CDR3 nucleotides: TGTGCCATCAAGGGACAGGGGAACACCGGGGAGCTGTTTTTT. It yields the protein CAIKGQGNTGELFF.